The clone carrying this TCR beta chain was found a few times. What it binds is not known. Germline V lookup: CDR1 MNHEY, CDR2 SMNVEV (reference sequence). The CDR3 is 15 residues long. V lost 3 bases to trimming and J lost 5 bases; unmatched junction nucleotides: 7. The record originates from a study of cytomegalovirus exposure and HLA in healthy donors. All donors participated as healthy donors of bone marrow. Study-wide results and caveats: Most of the TCR beta V segments (in an earlier analysis) were productive either about 87% or about 30% of the time. The number of N-insertions in an Asian-associated ancestry cluster was reportedly below the roughly 700-donor mean in a later analysis.

PCR used 60 Vbeta primers and 13 Jbeta primers. TCRdb's copy holds only in-frame clones and misses some; the assay was immunoSEQ multiplex PCR. The sample records 110,000 to 150,000 clones, almost 85% being singletons. The rearrangement joins TRBV27 to TRBJ2-7; the match to TRBD2 covers 10 bases. What was sequenced was PBMCs. This clonotype was sampled from a man aged 18-30 years in good health and CMV-seropositive. The CDR3 loop is CASSFQAGGYDEQYF. The CDR3 DNA sequence: TGTGCCAGCAGTTTCCAAGCGGGAGGGTACGACGAGCAGTACTTC.